This T cell receptor beta chain was recorded in a study of blood T cell repertoires in COVID-19. The V segment lost 8 bases and the J segment 8 bases; nucleotides outside the gene matches: 13. The CDR3 has 16 residues. Looked up from germline, CDR1 is KGHSH and CDR2 is LQKENI. What the recovered Cohort 3 donors had was two negative PCRs, clearance, or symptom resolution. This table comes from immunoSEQ multiplex PCR, and its TCRdb copy is limited to in-frame clones, with some not included. The sample records around 230,000 clones, approximately 84% being singletons. This sequence joins TRBV18 and TRBJ2-1; 12 bases line up with TRBD1. Sequencing was carried out using PBMCs or T cells enriched from blood (not recorded which). The clonotype originates from a man aged 35 to 55 who had recovered from COVID-19. CDR3: CASTTPGQGAPDEQFF. The CDR3 DNA reads TGTGCCAGCACCACCCCGGGACAGGGGGCGCCCGATGAGCAGTTCTTC.